Each of the 23 T cell receptor beta chains below was sequenced from the same sample in a study of shared clonotypes between healthy human individuals (dated by TCRdb to about 2020). Libraries were made using the immunoSEQ multiplex PCR assay. This immuneACCESS table, as held by TCRdb, lists in-frame sequences with V and J called but not all clones. Of the missing ones, under half trace to an unresolved V gene in checked studies; the others have no known cause. The sample records about 1.5 million clones, more than 95% of which are singletons. Together, the top ten hold roughly 1.2% of the sample. Sample: naive CD4+ T cells sorted from blood. What this sample's cell subset or site label stands for: CD45RA+ positively selected. The receptor source for this set is a man between 25 and 39 years old in good health.

The chain carries TRBV28 and TRBJ1-2, with 8 bases fitting TRBD1. The CDR3 has 16 residues. The trim removed 0 bases at V and 6 bases at J, leaving 9 bases unmatched. Germline CDR1 reads MDHEN; CDR2 reads SYDVKM. The CDR3 DNA reads as TGTGCCAGCAGTTTATGGAGACAGGGGACATTCCATGGCTACACCTTC. Translation: CASSLWRQGTFHGYTF.

This chain uses TRBV5-1 with TRBJ2-6; unclear D gene. CDR1 and CDR2 from the germline V gene are SGHRS and YFSETQ. CDR3 length: 15 amino acids. Trimming pared 6 bases from V and 2 bases from J, leaving 12 bases between. CDR3 sequence (DNA): TGCGCCAGCAATTCCCTCTTCGCTGGGGCCAACGTCCTGACTTTC. Amino acid sequence: CASNSLFAGANVLTF. Combining the CDR3 with reference TRBV5-1 and TRBJ2-6 gives the whole variable domain KAGVTQTPRYLIKTRGQQVTLSCSPISGHRSVSWYQQTPGQGLQFLFEYFSETQRNKGNFPGRFSGRQFSNSRSEMNVSTLELGDSALYLCASNSLFAGANVLTFGAGSRLTVL.

With respect to this clone: The sample has other DNA sequences that encode this CDR3 too. The rearrangement uses TRBV5-1 and TRBJ2-7, with no clear D. The ends were cut back, 0 bases at V and 3 bases at J, with 7 bases in the middle. From germline, CDR1 is SGHRS and CDR2 YFSETQ. This CDR3 comprises 13 residues. The CDR3 DNA is TGCGCCAGCAGCTTGGCCTTGGGCTACGAGCAGTACTTC. This translates into CASSLALGYEQYF.

V gene TRBV2 combines with J gene TRBJ2-7; TRBD2 aligns across 8 bases. Per the germline V gene, CDR1 is SNHLY and CDR2 is FYNNEI. The trim removed 8 bases at V and 12 bases at J, leaving 15 bases unmatched. This CDR3 contains 13 residues. Written as DNA, the CDR3 is TGTGCCAGCTACTCCGGGACTAGAGCTTCGGGGTACTTC. Its translation: CASYSGTRASGYF.

This chain connects TRBV9 to TRBJ2-3, with TRBD2 matching over 12 bases. The V segment lost 4 bases and the J segment 2 bases; nucleotides outside the gene matches: 5. This CDR3 region has 16 residues. Germline V CDR1 and CDR2: SGDLS, YYNGEE. CDR3 sequence reads: CASSLRLAGATDTQYF. CDR3 DNA sequence: TGTGCCAGCAGCTTGCGACTAGCGGGGGCCACAGATACGCAGTATTTT.

This chain links TRBV4-1 with TRBJ2-7, with TRBD1 identical over 7 bases. The CDR3 runs 17 residues. Germline V gene data show CDR1 as MGHRA and CDR2 as YSYEKL. J lost 8 bases, V lost 0 bases, and 16 bases had no gene match. The CDR3 loop is CASSQDWDVGQHLQQYF. The CDR3 nucleotides read TGCGCCAGCAGCCAAGATTGGGATGTGGGACAGCACCTCCAGCAGTACTTC.

The chain uses TRBV7-9 and TRBJ2-7; 7 nucleotides agree with TRBD1. Germline CDR1 SEHNR, CDR2 FQNEAQ (reference sequence). V was pared by 5 bases and J by 3 bases, with 7 bases of the junction left unmatched. This CDR3 comprises 14 residues. The CDR3, as DNA: TGTGCCAGCAGCCAGGGGGAGACCGTCTACGAGCAGTACTTC. Translated, it gives CASSQGETVYEQYF.

The J gene is TRBJ1-5, the V gene TRBV19; a possible D gene is TRBD1 (5 bases). There are 12 residues in the CDR3. Per the germline V gene, CDR1 is LNHDA and CDR2 is SQIVND (reference sequence). V was cut by 6 bases and J by 4 bases, with 7 bases left in between. CDR3 in amino acids: CASRGTNQPQHF. CDR3 bases: TGTGCCAGTAGGGGGACGAATCAGCCCCAGCATTTT.

The rearrangement uses TRBV29-1 and TRBJ2-3; D may be TRBD2 (5 bases). Deletions cut 3 bases from V and 0 bases from J, with 13 bases between. Looked up from germline, CDR1 is SQVTM and CDR2 is ANQGSEA. The CDR3 contains 15 residues. CDR3 bases: TGCAGCGTTGATGGGCTAGCCGAGAGCACAGATACGCAGTATTTT. Its translation: CSVDGLAESTDTQYF.

The rearrangement links TRBV7-9 to TRBJ2-1; 8 bases agree with TRBD1. Losses at the gene ends were 2 bases for V and 0 bases for J; bases not matched to a gene: 3. The V gene's germline CDR1 is SEHNR and CDR2 FQNEAQ (reference sequence). The CDR3 loop spans 16 amino acids. The CDR3 is CASSLITGGSYNEQFF. CDR3 nucleotides: TGTGCCAGCAGCTTAATTACAGGGGGCTCCTACAATGAGCAGTTCTTC.

V usage is TRBV5-6 and J usage is TRBJ2-7; a weak D match, TRBD2 (5 bases). CDR3 length: 14 residues. Germline lookup yields CDR1 SGHDT and CDR2 YYEEEE. Deletions cut 4 bases from V and 2 bases from J, with 13 bases between. The DNA of the CDR3 is TGTGCCAGCAGCCTGAGAGGGCCCCCCTACGAGCAGTACTTC. Translation gives CASSLRGPPYEQYF.

The gene calls are TRBV5-1 and TRBJ1-2; the match to TRBD1 covers 7 bases. CDR3 length: 16 residues. Germline V CDR1 and CDR2: SGHRS, YFSETQ. V lost 2 bases and J lost 1; bases outside the gene matches: 8. As DNA, the CDR3 is TGCGCCAGCAGCTTCGACAGGGAGGGAGGTAACTATGGCTACACCTTC. The encoded protein is CASSFDREGGNYGYTF.

CDR3 nucleotides: TGCGCCAGCAGCCCCTGGCCGAAGGCGGACCGAAGTCAGCCCCAGCATTTT. Amino acids: CASSPWPKADRSQPQHF. The rearrangement joins TRBV4-1 to TRBJ1-5; D gene ambiguous. V lost 4 bases to trimming and J lost 6 bases, with 22 bases between them. The CDR3 contains 17 residues. Germline CDR1 reads MGHRA; CDR2 reads YSYEKL.

In DNA, the CDR3 is TGTGCCAGCAGCCTCAGGACAGGGAGGTCCTACGAGCAGTACTTC. It is translated as CASSLRTGRSYEQYF. The chain is built from TRBV7-9 and TRBJ2-7; TRBD1 matches 8 bases. The CDR3 spans 15 residues. In germline, CDR1 is SEHNR, CDR2 FQNEAQ (reference sequence). The V gene end was trimmed by 5 bases and the J gene end by 1 base; junction bases not matched to a gene: 7.

The rearrangement links TRBV11-2 to TRBJ1-5; D uncertain. This CDR3 contains 13 residues. Trimming removed 5 bases at V and 2 bases at J, with 7 bases between. Looked up from germline, CDR1 is SGHAT and CDR2 is FQNNGV. The CDR3 DNA follows: TGTGCCAGCAGCCACGGGGGCAATCAGCCCCAGCATTTT. Protein sequence: CASSHGGNQPQHF.

CDR3 bases: TGTGCCAGCAGTGAAGTCGTACTCACACTAGCGGGAGTTCAGCAGTACTTC. This codes for CASSEVVLTLAGVQQYF. The rearrangement links TRBV2 to TRBJ2-7, with 11 bases lining up with TRBD2. Germline V gene data show CDR1 as SNHLY and CDR2 as FYNNEI. V was clipped by 1 base and J by 8 bases; unmatched bases: 13. CDR3 length equals 17 residues.

This clone was seen only once. The V gene is TRBV5-1, the J gene TRBJ1-3; no definite D call. The CDR3 loop spans 12 amino acids. The V end was cut by 6 bases, the J end by 0 bases, with 4 bases between. The germline V gene encodes CDR1 SGHRS and CDR2 YFSETQ. The CDR3, as DNA: TGCGCCAGCACAGGCTCTGGAAACACCATATATTTT. This codes for CASTGSGNTIYF.

As concerns this clone: At one end, the junction sequence differs from germline, possibly due to a read error. The chain is built from TRBV7-7 and TRBJ2-7; D assignment may be TRBD1 or TRBD2 (6 bases each). Per the germline V gene, CDR1 is SSHAT and CDR2 is FNYEAQ (reference sequence). This CDR3 spans 12 amino acids. CDR3 in DNA: TGTGCTAGCAGCTTTAAGGGGGGCGAGCAGTACTTC. It yields the protein CASSFKGGEQYF.

The chain combines TRBV7-7 with TRBJ2-1; 10 bases match TRBD1. There are 16 residues in the CDR3. The V gene end was trimmed by 0 bases and the J gene end by 7 bases; junction bases not matched to a gene: 6. Germline V lookup: CDR1 SSHAT, CDR2 FNYEAQ (reference sequence). In nucleotides, the CDR3 is TGTGCCAGCAGCTTAGCCCCGACAGGGGGCTTAAATGAGCAGTTCTTC. Translating gives CASSLAPTGGLNEQFF. Combining the CDR3 with reference TRBV7-7 and TRBJ2-1 gives the whole variable domain GAGVSQSPRYKVTKRGQDVTLRCDPISSHATLYWYQQALGQGPEFLTYFNYEAQPDKSGLPSDRFSAERPEGSISTLTIQRTEQRDSAMYRCASSLAPTGGLNEQFFGPGTRLTVL.

The chain combines TRBV5-1 with TRBJ2-3; D not certain. This CDR3 spans 14 amino acids. The germline V and J ends were trimmed by 1 base and 8 bases, with 14 bases remaining between them. Germline loops: CDR1 SGHRS, CDR2 YFSETQ. The CDR3 nucleotides are TGCGCCAGCAGCTTGCTACCCCAGGAAGGTACGCAGTATTTT. Amino acids: CASSLLPQEGTQYF.

As for this clone: The identical CDR3 is also encoded by other nucleotide sequences in the sample. The gene calls are TRBV18 and TRBJ2-5; D remains ambiguous. Trimming shortened V by 1 base and J by 5 bases, and 5 bases separated the two germline ends. The germline CDR1 and CDR2 sequences are KGHSH and LQKENI. This CDR3 has 12 residues. CDR3 coding DNA: TGTGCCAGCTCACCACAGCAGGAGACCCAGTACTTC. As protein: CASSPQQETQYF.

V is TRBV5-1 and J is TRBJ2-7; the match to TRBD2 covers 7 bases. The germline V gene has CDR1 SGHRS and CDR2 YFSETQ. The CDR3 is made up of 18 amino acids. With V trimmed by 0 bases and J by 1 base, 13 bases remained unmatched. Here the CDR3 reads CASSLERDPLRASYEQYF. CDR3 nucleotide sequence: TGCGCCAGCAGCTTGGAGCGGGACCCACTCCGCGCATCCTACGAGCAGTACTTC.

The chain has TRBV28 and TRBJ2-1, with 14 bases fitting TRBD2. Germline trimming cut 4 bases from V and 10 bases from J; bases unmatched to any gene: 9. This CDR3 has 16 residues. Germline V gene sequence: CDR1 MDHEN, CDR2 SYDVKM. The CDR3 sequence: CASSSPGTSGSNEQFF. The CDR3 DNA sequence: TGTGCCAGCAGTTCGCCCGGGACTAGCGGGAGTAACGAGCAGTTCTTC.